These 23 T cell receptor beta chains were all obtained from the same sample, sequenced in a study of T cell responses to AZD1222 COVID-19 vaccine. Sequencing was performed with immunoSEQ multiplex PCR; in TCRdb, only in-frame clones are kept and a portion is missing. The table lists roughly 160,000 clones, 90% of them singletons. The sequences come from peripheral blood, collected on day 0 of AZD1222 vaccination. Receptors originate from an adult in good health.

A single count supports this clone. The V and J genes are TRBV28 and TRBJ2-5; D is undetermined. V lost 3 bases and J 1 base, leaving 12 bases between the germline ends. The CDR3 length is 15 residues. CDR1 is MDHEN and CDR2 is SYDVKM in the germline V gene. The CDR3 is CASSLIERSQETQYF. In DNA, the CDR3 is TGTGCCAGCAGTTTGATTGAGCGTTCCCAAGAGACCCAGTACTTC.

This chain joins TRBV7-8 and TRBJ2-1; TRBD2 agrees at 9 bases. Per the germline V gene, CDR1 is SGHVS and CDR2 is FQNEAQ. V shed 1 base and J 0 bases; nucleotides not matched to a gene: 13. The CDR3 has 20 residues. The CDR3 reads CASSLVYKRGASSSYNEQFF. In nucleotides, the CDR3 is TGTGCCAGCAGCTTAGTATATAAGCGGGGGGCCTCAAGCTCCTACAATGAGCAGTTCTTC.

The chain combines TRBV13 with TRBJ1-3, with D possibly TRBD1 on 6 matching bases. CDR1 and CDR2 (germline): PRHDT, FYEKMQ (reference sequence). The CDR3 is 15 amino acids. V lost 5 bases, J lost 0 bases, and 11 bases lay in between. The chain's CDR3 is CASSIDRYSGNTIYF. Here the CDR3 DNA reads TGTGCCAGCAGCATCGACAGGTACTCTGGAAACACCATATATTTT.

The chain couples TRBV3-1 (or the pseudogene TRBV3-2) to TRBJ2-1, with D possibly matching TRBD1 (5 bases). Germline V gives CDR1 LGHDT, CDR2 YNNKEL (reference sequence). V lost 1 base, J lost 4 bases, and 11 bases lay in between. This CDR3 region has 15 residues. The CDR3 nucleotides are TGTGCCAGCAGCCAAGGAGACAGCTATTACAATGAGCAGTTCTTC. It codes for CASSQGDSYYNEQFF.

This chain joins TRBV28 and TRBJ1-5; no firm D call. V gave up 3 bases and J gave up 3 bases, with 15 bases separating them. This CDR3 is built from 16 residues. From germline, CDR1 is MDHEN and CDR2 SYDVKM. CDR3 nucleotide sequence: TGTGCCAGCAGTTTTGGTATGGGTTTAGACAATCAGCCCCAGCATTTT. The encoded protein is CASSFGMGLDNQPQHF.

This chain uses TRBV3-1 (or the pseudogene TRBV3-2) with TRBJ1-6, with TRBD1 as a possible D gene (6 bases). From germline, CDR1 is LGHDT and CDR2 YNNKEL (reference sequence). V lost 4 bases, J lost 8 bases, and 12 bases lay in between. The CDR3 covers 14 residues. CDR3 sequence (DNA): TGTGCCAGCAGCCGAGACAGGAGGGATTCACCCCTCCACTTT. Residues: CASSRDRRDSPLHF.

The V gene is TRBV28, the J gene TRBJ1-6; 9 nucleotides agree with TRBD1. V lost 4 bases and J lost 10; bases outside the gene matches: 8. There are 15 residues in the CDR3. The germline gives CDR1 MDHEN, CDR2 SYDVKM. The CDR3 sequence: CASSSLGTGRSPLHF. CDR3 bases: TGTGCCAGCAGTTCCTTAGGGACAGGGAGGTCACCCCTCCACTTT.

This clone was seen only once. The genes are TRBV28 and TRBJ2-1; D remains unclear. V was cut by 5 bases and J by 10 bases, with 12 bases left in between. This CDR3 spans 12 amino acids. Germline V gene sequence: CDR1 MDHEN, CDR2 SYDVKM. The CDR3 DNA reads as TGTGCCAGCAGTCCCGGCAGATCGGAGCAGTTCTTC. Amino acids: CASSPGRSEQFF.

The chain recombines TRBV19 with TRBJ2-1, with no clear D. This CDR3 spans 12 amino acids. Trimming shortened V by 4 bases and J by 7 bases, and 8 bases separated the two germline ends. The germline V gene encodes CDR1 LNHDA and CDR2 SQIVND (reference sequence). The CDR3 sequence: CASSKTRNEQFF. In DNA, the CDR3 is TGTGCCAGTAGTAAGACAAGGAATGAGCAGTTCTTC.

This sequence joins TRBV5-1 and TRBJ2-7, with 10 nucleotides matching TRBD2. CDR3 length: 17 amino acids. CDR1 SGHRS and CDR2 YFSETQ come from the germline V gene. V lost 0 bases to trimming and J lost 1 base; unmatched junction nucleotides: 7. The chain's CDR3 is CASSLGPQGLASYEQYF. CDR3 sequence (DNA): TGCGCCAGCAGCTTGGGGCCCCAGGGACTAGCGTCCTACGAGCAGTACTTC.

This chain uses TRBV7-8 with TRBJ1-5, with D hard to call. Trimming took off 1 base at V and 0 bases at J, with 7 bases between the two ends. The CDR3 totals 15 residues. The germline CDR1 and CDR2 sequences are SGHVS and FQNEAQ. CDR3: CASSLGSPSNQPQHF. In DNA form, the CDR3 reads TGTGCCAGCAGCTTAGGATCCCCTAGCAATCAGCCCCAGCATTTT.

This clone showed up just a few times. J is TRBJ1-4 and V is TRBV30; D perhaps matches TRBD1 (5 bases). This CDR3 has 13 residues. Germline CDR1 reads GTSNPN; CDR2 reads SVGIG (reference sequence). The germline V and J ends were trimmed by 0 bases and 4 bases, with 6 bases remaining between them. The chain's CDR3 is CAWSVGLNEKLFF. The CDR3 DNA reads as TGTGCCTGGAGTGTGGGACTTAATGAAAAACTGTTTTTT. Filled out from reference TRBV30 and TRBJ1-4, the complete variable domain reads SQTIHQWPATLVQPVGSPLSLECTVEGTSNPNLYWYRQAAGRGLQLLFYSVGIGQISSEVPQNLSASRPQDRQFILSSKKLLLSDSGFYLCAWSVGLNEKLFFGSGTQLSVL.

The chain is built from TRBV19 and TRBJ2-6, with D maybe TRBD2 (6 bases). The CDR3 consists of 15 residues. Trimming stripped 4 bases from V and 1 base from J, with 8 bases between. Germline loops: CDR1 LNHDA, CDR2 SQIVND (reference sequence). The CDR3 region is CASSRGVSGANVLTF. As DNA, the CDR3 is TGTGCCAGTAGTAGGGGGGTGTCTGGGGCCAACGTCCTGACTTTC.

The chain links TRBV28 to TRBJ1-5; TRBD1 is a possible D gene (6 bases). V lost 4 bases and J 2 bases, leaving 12 bases between the germline ends. The CDR3 spans 15 residues. CDR1 and CDR2 from the germline V gene are MDHEN and SYDVKM. The CDR3: CASSSGAGGNQPQHF. Here the CDR3 DNA reads TGTGCCAGCAGTTCAGGGGCGGGGGGCAATCAGCCCCAGCATTTT. The whole variable domain, filled in from reference TRBV28 and TRBJ1-5, reads DVKVTQSSRYLVKRTGEKVFLECVQDMDHENMFWYRQDPGLGLRLIYFSYDVKMKEKGDIPEGYSVSREKKERFSLILESASTNQTSMYLCASSSGAGGNQPQHFGDGTRLSIL.

V usage is TRBV3-1 (or the pseudogene TRBV3-2) and J usage is TRBJ1-2, with a possible D match to TRBD1 (6 bases). CDR3 length: 15 amino acids. From germline, CDR1 is LGHDT and CDR2 YNNKEL (reference sequence). V was trimmed by 0 bases and J by 0 bases, leaving 8 bases between them. The CDR3 DNA sequence: TGTGCCAGCAGCCAAGAAGGGGGGGCTAACTATGGCTACACCTTC. Translating it yields CASSQEGGANYGYTF.

The rearrangement joins TRBV18 to TRBJ1-2, with D perhaps TRBD1 (6 bases). The CDR3 is 14 amino acids. Trimming took off 4 bases at V and 8 bases at J, with 17 bases between the two ends. Germline V gene lookup returns CDR1 KGHSH and CDR2 LQKENI. The CDR3 coding sequence is TGTGCCAGCTCACAGGGGGGAAACCGGCGGGGCTACACCTTC. Translating it yields CASSQGGNRRGYTF.

The V and J genes are TRBV3-1 (or the pseudogene TRBV3-2) and TRBJ1-1, with 7 bases lining up with TRBD1. Germline CDR1 LGHDT, CDR2 YNNKEL (reference sequence). The CDR3 contains 15 residues. V shed 3 bases and J 1 base; nucleotides not matched to a gene: 5. The CDR3 loop is CASSHTGQTNTEAFF. For the CDR3, the DNA is TGTGCCAGCAGCCATACGGGACAGACGAACACTGAAGCTTTCTTT.

This clone was counted only a few times. The chain uses TRBV9 and TRBJ2-3; weak D call: TRBD2 (7 bases). The CDR3 is made up of 16 amino acids. Germline loops: CDR1 SGDLS, CDR2 YYNGEE. V shed 0 bases and J shed 2 bases, with 13 bases lying between them. The DNA of the CDR3 is TGTGCCAGCAGCGTAGTAGGGGGGGCCCCCACAGATACGCAGTATTTT. Its protein is CASSVVGGAPTDTQYF.

This chain joins TRBV10-3 and TRBJ2-5; D not certain. Deletions cut 4 bases from V and 3 bases from J, with 9 bases between. Per germline, CDR1 ENHRY and CDR2 SYGVKD. The CDR3 totals 13 residues. The CDR3 sequence is CAISGAEEETQYF. CDR3 DNA sequence: TGTGCCATCAGTGGGGCTGAAGAAGAGACCCAGTACTTC.

This clone was seen more than once but under ten times. The chain has TRBV7-9 and TRBJ1-1, with D uncertain. The CDR3 sequence is 15 residues long. The germline V and J ends were trimmed by 5 bases and 4 bases, with 17 bases remaining between them. Germline V gene sequence: CDR1 SEHNR, CDR2 FQNEAQ (reference sequence). The CDR3, as DNA: TGTGCCAGCAGCCCTTCCTTGGGGAGTACCACTGAAGCTTTCTTT. Its translation: CASSPSLGSTTEAFF.

This clone appeared a single time. The rearrangement links TRBV3-1 (or the pseudogene TRBV3-2) to TRBJ1-4, with D uncertain. Germline CDR1 is LGHDT and CDR2 is YNNKEL (reference sequence). CDR3 length: 16 amino acids. V was shortened by 1 base and J by 0 bases, with 9 bases between the two germline ends. The CDR3 nucleotides read TGTGCCAGCAGCCAAGGAGGCGGTCCAACTAATGAAAAACTGTTTTTT. This gives the protein CASSQGGGPTNEKLFF.

The V call is TRBV4-1, the J call TRBJ1-3; possibly TRBD1 for D (6 bases). The V and J ends lost 1 base and 7 bases respectively, with 23 bases between them. The CDR3 totals 18 residues. In germline, CDR1 is MGHRA, CDR2 YSYEKL. In nucleotides, the CDR3 is TGCGCCAGCAGCCAAGGTCGAATCTTTGGGGGGGCAAGCAACACCATATATTTT. Its protein product is CASSQGRIFGGASNTIYF.

V and J are TRBV10-3 and TRBJ2-3; D call uncertain. With 4 bases removed from V and 2 bases from J, the gap between germline ends came to 4 bases. Germline V gene lookup returns CDR1 ENHRY and CDR2 SYGVKD. The CDR3 has 12 amino acids. The CDR3 spells CAISVDTDTQYF. For the CDR3, the DNA is TGTGCCATCAGTGTTGACACAGATACGCAGTATTTT.